This T cell receptor (beta chain) was documented in a study of T-cell reconstitution after alpha-beta-depleted transplantation in children. Molecular barcoding with unique molecular identifiers was used for the TCRbeta library. TCRdb re-called the PCR reads with MiXCR, one entry per CDR3 protein. The sample has some 200,000 distinct CDR3 sequences, under 9.5% seen once; the top ten hold 5% to 7%. There are many counts of this clonotype. The CDR3 spans 15 residues. Germline V gene sequence: CDR1 MGHRA, CDR2 YSYEKL. V lost 3 bases to trimming and J lost 7 bases; unmatched junction nucleotides: 10. The J gene is TRBJ2-7, the V gene TRBV4-1, with 9 bases aligning to TRBD1. The sequenced sample was PBMCs from the stem cell graft donor, obtained from the stem cell graft. This TCR was recovered from a human donor who donated a stem cell graft to a child with acute lymphoblastic leukemia. CDR3 in amino acids: CASSQSQGAPREQYF. In nucleotides, the CDR3 is TGCGCCAGCAGCCAGTCACAGGGGGCCCCCCGAGAGCAGTACTTC.